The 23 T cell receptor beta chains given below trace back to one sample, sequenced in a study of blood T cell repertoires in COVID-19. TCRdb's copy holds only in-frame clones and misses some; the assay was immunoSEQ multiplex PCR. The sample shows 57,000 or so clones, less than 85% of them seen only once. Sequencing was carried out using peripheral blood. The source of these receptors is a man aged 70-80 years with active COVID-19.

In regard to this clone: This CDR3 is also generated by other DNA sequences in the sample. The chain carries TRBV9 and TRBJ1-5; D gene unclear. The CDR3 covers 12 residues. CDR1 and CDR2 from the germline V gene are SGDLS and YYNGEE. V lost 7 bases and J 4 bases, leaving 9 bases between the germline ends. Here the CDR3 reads CASSRENQPQHF. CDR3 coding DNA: TGTGCCAGCTCCCGAGAAAATCAGCCCCAGCATTTT. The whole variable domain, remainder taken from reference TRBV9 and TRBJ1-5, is DSGVTQTPKHLITATGQRVTLRCSPRSGDLSVYWYQQSLDQGLQFLIQYYNGEERAKGNILERFSAQQFPDLHSELNLSSLELGDSALYFCASSRENQPQHFGDGTRLSIL.

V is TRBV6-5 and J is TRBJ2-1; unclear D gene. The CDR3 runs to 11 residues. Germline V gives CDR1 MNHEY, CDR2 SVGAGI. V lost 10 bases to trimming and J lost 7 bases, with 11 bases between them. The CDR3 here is CATSSGNEQFF. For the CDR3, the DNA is TGTGCCACCTCTTCGGGTAATGAGCAGTTCTTC.

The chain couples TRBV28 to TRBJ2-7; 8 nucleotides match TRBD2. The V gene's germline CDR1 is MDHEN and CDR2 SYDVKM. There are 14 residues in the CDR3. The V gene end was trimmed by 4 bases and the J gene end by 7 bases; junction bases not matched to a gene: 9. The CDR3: CASSSPAGVREQYF. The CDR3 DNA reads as TGTGCCAGCAGTTCGCCAGCGGGAGTTCGAGAGCAGTACTTC.

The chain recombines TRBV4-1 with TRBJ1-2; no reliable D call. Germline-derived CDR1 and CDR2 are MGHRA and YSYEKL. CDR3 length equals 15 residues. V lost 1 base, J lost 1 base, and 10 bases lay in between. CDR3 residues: CASSQGRHHNYGYTF. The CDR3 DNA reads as TGCGCCAGCAGCCAAGGGCGGCACCATAACTATGGCTACACCTTC.

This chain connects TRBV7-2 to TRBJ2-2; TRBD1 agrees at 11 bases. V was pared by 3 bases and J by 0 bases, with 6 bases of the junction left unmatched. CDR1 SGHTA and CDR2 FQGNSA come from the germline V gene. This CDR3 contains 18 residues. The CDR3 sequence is CASSFPPGQGANTGELFF. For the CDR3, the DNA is TGTGCCAGCAGCTTCCCTCCGGGACAGGGGGCGAACACCGGGGAGCTGTTTTTT.

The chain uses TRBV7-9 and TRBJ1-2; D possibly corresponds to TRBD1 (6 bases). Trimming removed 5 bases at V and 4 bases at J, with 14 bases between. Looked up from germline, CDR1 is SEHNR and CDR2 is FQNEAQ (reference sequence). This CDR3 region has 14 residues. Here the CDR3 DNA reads TGTGCCAGCAGCCCTAGACAGGCCTCCTATGGCTACACCTTC. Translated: CASSPRQASYGYTF.

The CDR3 DNA follows: TGTGCCAGCAGCTTAGCGGGACAGGGGTTCAGGTCCCAGTACTTC. Translating it yields CASSLAGQGFRSQYF. This rearrangement joins TRBV11-2 to TRBJ2-5; TRBD1 matches 10 bases. The CDR3 length is 15 residues. Germline V gene sequence: CDR1 SGHAT, CDR2 FQNNGV. The V gene end was trimmed by 1 base and the J gene end by 9 bases; junction bases not matched to a gene: 8.

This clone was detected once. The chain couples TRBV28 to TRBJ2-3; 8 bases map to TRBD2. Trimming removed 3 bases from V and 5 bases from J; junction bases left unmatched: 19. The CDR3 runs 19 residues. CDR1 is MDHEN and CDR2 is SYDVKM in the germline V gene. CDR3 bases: TGTGCCAGCAGTTTCGGCTTGTTTTCTAGCGGGCCAACGGGAGATACGCAGTATTTT. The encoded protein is CASSFGLFSSGPTGDTQYF.

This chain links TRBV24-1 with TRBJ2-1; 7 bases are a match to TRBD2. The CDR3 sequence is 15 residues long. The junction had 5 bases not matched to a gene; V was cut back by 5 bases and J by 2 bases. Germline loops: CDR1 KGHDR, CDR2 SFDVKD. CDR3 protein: CATSVGGGPYNEQFF. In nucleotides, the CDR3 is TGTGCCACCAGTGTGGGGGGAGGGCCCTACAATGAGCAGTTCTTC.

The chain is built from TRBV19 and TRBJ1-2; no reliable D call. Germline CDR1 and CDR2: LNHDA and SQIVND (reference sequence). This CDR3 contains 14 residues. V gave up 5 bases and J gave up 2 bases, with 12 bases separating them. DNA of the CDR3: TGTGCCAGTAGTCTCGGGAAGATCAACTATGGCTACACCTTC. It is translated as CASSLGKINYGYTF.

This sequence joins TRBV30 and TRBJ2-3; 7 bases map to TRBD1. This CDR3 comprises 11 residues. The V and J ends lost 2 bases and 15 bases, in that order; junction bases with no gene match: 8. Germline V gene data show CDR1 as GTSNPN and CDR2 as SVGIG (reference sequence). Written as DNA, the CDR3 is TGTGCCTGGAGTCAAGACAGGGAAGAATATTTT. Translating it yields CAWSQDREEYF.

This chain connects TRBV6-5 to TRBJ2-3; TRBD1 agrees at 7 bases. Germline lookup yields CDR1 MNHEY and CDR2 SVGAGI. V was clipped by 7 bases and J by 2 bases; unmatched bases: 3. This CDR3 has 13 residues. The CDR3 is CASTRGPTDTQYF. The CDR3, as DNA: TGTGCCAGCACGAGGGGGCCCACAGATACGCAGTATTTT.

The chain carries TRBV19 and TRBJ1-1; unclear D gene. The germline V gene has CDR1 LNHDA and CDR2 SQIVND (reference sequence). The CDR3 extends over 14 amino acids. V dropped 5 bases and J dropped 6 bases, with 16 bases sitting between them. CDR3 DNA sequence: TGTGCCAGTAGTGCTTACTTAACGGGTTCTGAAGCTTTCTTT. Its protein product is CASSAYLTGSEAFF.

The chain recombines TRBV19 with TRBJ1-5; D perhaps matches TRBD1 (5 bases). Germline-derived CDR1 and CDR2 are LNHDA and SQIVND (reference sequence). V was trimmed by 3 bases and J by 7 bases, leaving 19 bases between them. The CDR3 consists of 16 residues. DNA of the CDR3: TGTGCCAGTAGTATCTGGGGACTGGGCGGGAAGCAGCCCCAGCATTTT. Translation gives CASSIWGLGGKQPQHF.

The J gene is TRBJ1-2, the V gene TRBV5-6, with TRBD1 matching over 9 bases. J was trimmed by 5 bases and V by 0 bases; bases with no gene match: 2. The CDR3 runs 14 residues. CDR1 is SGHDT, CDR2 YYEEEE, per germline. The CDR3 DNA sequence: TGTGCCAGCAGCTTGGGACAGGGGGTTTATGGCTACACCTTC. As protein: CASSLGQGVYGYTF.

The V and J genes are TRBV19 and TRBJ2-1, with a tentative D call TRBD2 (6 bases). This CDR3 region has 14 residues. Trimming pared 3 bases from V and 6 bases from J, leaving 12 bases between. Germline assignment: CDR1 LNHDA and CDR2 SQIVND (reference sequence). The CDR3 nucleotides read TGTGCCAGTAGTATCGGAGGGCCGAGCAATGAGCAGTTCTTC. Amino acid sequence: CASSIGGPSNEQFF.

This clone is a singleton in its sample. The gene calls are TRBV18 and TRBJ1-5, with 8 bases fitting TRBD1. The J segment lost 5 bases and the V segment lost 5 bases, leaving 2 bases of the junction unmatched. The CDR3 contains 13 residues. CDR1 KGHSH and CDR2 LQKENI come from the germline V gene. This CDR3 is CASSATGDQPQHF. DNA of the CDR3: TGTGCCAGCTCAGCGACAGGGGATCAGCCCCAGCATTTT.

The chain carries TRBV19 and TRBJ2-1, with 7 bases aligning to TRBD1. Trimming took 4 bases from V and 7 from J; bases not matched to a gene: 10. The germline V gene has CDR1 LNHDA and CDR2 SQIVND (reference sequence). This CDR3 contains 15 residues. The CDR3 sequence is CASSTYRGRGNEQFF. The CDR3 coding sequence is TGTGCCAGTAGTACTTATAGGGGCAGGGGGAATGAGCAGTTCTTC.

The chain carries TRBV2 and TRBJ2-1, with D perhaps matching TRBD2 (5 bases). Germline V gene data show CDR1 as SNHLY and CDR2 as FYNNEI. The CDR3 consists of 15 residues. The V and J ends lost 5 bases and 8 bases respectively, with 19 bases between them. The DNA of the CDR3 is TGTGCCAGCAGTTGGACCCCTAAAACGCGGGATGAGCAGTTCTTC. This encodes CASSWTPKTRDEQFF.

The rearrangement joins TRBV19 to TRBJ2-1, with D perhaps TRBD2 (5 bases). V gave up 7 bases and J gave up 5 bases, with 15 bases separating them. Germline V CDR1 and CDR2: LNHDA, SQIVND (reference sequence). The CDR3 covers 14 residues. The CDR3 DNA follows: TGTGCCAGTAACAACGGGCAGACTAACAATGAGCAGTTCTTC. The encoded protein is CASNNGQTNNEQFF.

CDR3: CASSWGQGEQFF. The DNA of the CDR3 is TGTGCCAGCAGCTGGGGACAGGGTGAGCAGTTCTTC. This chain joins TRBV7-2 and TRBJ2-1, with TRBD1 identical over 9 bases. Trimming took 4 bases from V and 9 from J; bases not matched to a gene: 1. Germline values: CDR1 SGHTA, CDR2 FQGNSA. This CDR3 comprises 12 residues.

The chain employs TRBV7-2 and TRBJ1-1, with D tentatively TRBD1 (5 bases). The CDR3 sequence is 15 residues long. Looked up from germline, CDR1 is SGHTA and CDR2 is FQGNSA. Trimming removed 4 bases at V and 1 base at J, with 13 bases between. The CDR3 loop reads CASSSWWGGNTEAFF. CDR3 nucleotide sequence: TGTGCCAGCAGCTCCTGGTGGGGGGGGAACACTGAAGCTTTCTTT.

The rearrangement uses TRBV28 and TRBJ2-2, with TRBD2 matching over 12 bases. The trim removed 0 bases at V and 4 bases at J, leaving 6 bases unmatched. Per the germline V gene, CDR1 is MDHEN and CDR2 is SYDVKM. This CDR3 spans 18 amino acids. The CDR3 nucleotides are TGTGCCAGCAGTTTATGGACTAGCGGGAGAGGGGCCACCGGGGAGCTGTTTTTT. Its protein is CASSLWTSGRGATGELFF.